These T cell receptor beta chains were read from a single sample in a study of blood T cells in healthy people across ages. TCRdb fed the 5' RACE reads into MiXCR, producing one record per CDR3 protein. The data contain 550,000 to 650,000 distinct CDR3 sequences, about 30% of them seen just once; the ten biggest clones take up roughly 14%. The sequencing input was blood. The receptor set was obtained from a woman older than 75 in good health. The CDR3 runs from the conserved cysteine through the conserved F or W.

V	CDR3
TRBV12-3/TRBV12-4	CASSQVQGTQYF
TRBV6-1	CAIGQGNEKLFF
TRBV25-1	CASSDEARATNEKRFF
TRBV15	CATSRQGGKGYEQYF
TRBV30	CASGSIGEKLFF
TRBV7-6	CASSLALGTYEQYF
TRBV20-1	CSAPREVGYGYTF
TRBV7-9	CASSLEGKGGAFF
TRBV12-3/TRBV12-4	CASSFSRAGNTIYF
TRBV3-1	CASSPNRVVGLSEQFF
TRBV7-8	CASSSGQGRRGNQPQHF
TRBV7-2	CASSPTLRGQPQHF
TRBV15	CATSRDGAGEDGYTF
TRBV28	CASSIGTGFLGELFF
TRBV11-2	CASLGGQSTGELFF
TRBV30	CAWSASGRSSYEQYF
TRBV5-1	CASSFPTGANEQFF
TRBV20-1	CSGTSGGYNEQFF
TRBV5-5	CASSFGTGKGGYTF
TRBV30	CAGQGAYEQYF
TRBV27	CASSSDRGGEAFF
TRBV12-3/TRBV12-4	CASSSDRVRQPQHF
TRBV7-6	CASSPSNGQFF
TRBV20-1	CSAGTTYYEQYF
TRBV28	CASGDRVWDEQYF
TRBV20-1	CSALTGTSGLDEQYF
TRBV5-6	CASRAGVAHETQYF
TRBV7-8	CASSLWTINQETQYF
TRBV12-3/TRBV12-4	CASNPGTSGQPQHF
TRBV6-6	CASSYDVRGGETQYF
TRBV15	CATSGLTAGGYTDTQYF
TRBV27	CASSFLQGPVISSPLHF
TRBV5-1	CASSLLPGQGATGELFF
TRBV30	CAWSREVPNEQFF
TRBV6-2/TRBV6-3	CASSSPGALLSQYF
TRBV2	CASSFNGVAGGRGDKNIQYF
TRBV5-1	CASSWRDRQETQYF
TRBV19	CASSIEGFYGYTF
TRBV6-5	CASKRGSGSGANVLTF
TRBV7-9	CASSLEGTIPQETQYF
TRBV20-1	CSLLVPRRTDTQYF
TRBV7-6	CASSPTPRRTGELFF
TRBV5-1	CASSLITSGGHNEQFF
TRBV6-1	CASSELTGIQETQYF
TRBV25-1	CASGTGLSYEQYF
TRBV7-3	CASSSTPTSGGNEQFF
TRBV15	CATSRDPGYGYTF
TRBV20-1	CSAGAGGQGYNEQFF
TRBV6-5	CASSRGTDLVNTEAFF
TRBV6-5	CASSYGGAGASVLTF
TRBV7-2	CASSGQVGNTIYF
TRBV28	CASSLYKIGRLYNEQFF
TRBV3-1	CASSQNGGAGNIQYF
TRBV5-5	CASSPGQGHSYEQYF
TRBV29-1	CSVEGLDNAFSYEQYF
TRBV7-6	CASSAQSGPKAAYNEQYF
TRBV7-3	CASSLNFDGEKYF
TRBV6-1	CASTLWGGNTEAFF